This T cell receptor beta chain emerged from a study of OX40 agonist ivuxolimab in advanced cancers. Background on the study: The patients' treatment was ivuxolimab, an agonistic anti-OX40 (CD134) antibody. Of mixed ages from roughly 23 to 85 and averaging approximately 60 years, the group was more than 65% male. Study-wide findings and caveats: Clonal expansion was among the lowest in partial responders at 0.1-3.0 mg/kg, especially CD8+.

Sampling times: baseline, cycle 4 day 1, cycle 7 day 1. This clone was seen once. The antigen is undetermined. Germline lookup yields CDR1 KGHSH and CDR2 LQKENI. Trimming cost V 4 bases and J 0 bases; bases outside gene matches: 3. The CDR3 sequence is 14 residues long. TCRdb's table, derived via immunoSEQ multiplex PCR, lists solely in-frame clones and lacks some. The sample lists around 14,000 clones; 80% to 90% were seen once. The clonotype comes from an adult with an advanced solid tumor such as melanoma, head and neck, liver or kidney cancer. The input for sequencing was CD4+ or CD8+ T cells sorted from blood, taken in a trial of the OX40 agonist ivuxolimab. The chain carries TRBV18 and TRBJ2-7, with 7 bases that match TRBD1. CDR3 DNA sequence: TGTGCCAGCTCACTACAGGGGTTCTCCTACGAGCAGTACTTC. Residues: CASSLQGFSYEQYF.